The rows below give T cell receptor beta chains drawn from one sample of a study of T cell changes during pregnancy in multiple sclerosis. Using immunoSEQ multiplex PCR, the repertoire was profiled, and TCRdb retains in-frame clones only, with some absent. The table records tens of thousands of clones, 80% to 95% of them present only once. Material: peripheral blood, obtained before pregnancy. The source is a female donor with multiple sclerosis, enrolled in a pregnancy study. Each CDR3 is given with its conserved first and last residue. The order of the fields is J gene, D gene, V gene, clone size, CDR3 DNA, CDR3 protein. A D gene is named only where the DNA matches it firmly. The size field is filled for only some rows; it gives once, few, many or a size class.

TRBJ2-7,-,TRBV4-2,once,TGTGCCAGCAGCCAAGATCTTATGGCGGGACCTTACGAGCAGTACTTC,CASSQDLMAGPYEQYF
TRBJ1-4,-,TRBV30,-,TGTGCCTGGAGTGTTGGGTCCACAGGAACTAATGAAAAACTGTTTTTT,CAWSVGSTGTNEKLFF
TRBJ1-4,-,TRBV4-1,few,TGCGCCAGCAGCCGAACAGGGTTCTCAGGTGAAAAACTGTTTTTT,CASSRTGFSGEKLFF
TRBJ1-4,-,TRBV21-1,-,TGTGCCAGCGATCGCCGAGGAACCGGGACAGGGGACGAAAAACTGTTTTTT,CASDRRGTGTGDEKLFF
TRBJ1-5,-,TRBV28,-,TGTGCCAGCAGTTCCTTGGGCCATCAGCCCCAGCATTTT,CASSSLGHQPQHF
TRBJ1-5,TRBD1,TRBV28,-,TGTGCCAGCAGTTTAAGGAGACAGGGGAGTTTTCAGCCCCAGCATTTT,CASSLRRQGSFQPQHF
TRBJ1-6,-,TRBV7-9,-,TGTGCCAGCACGGAGGGGTACTCACCCCTCCACTTT,CASTEGYSPLHF
TRBJ1-2,-,TRBV28,-,TGTGCCAGCAGCCGAACAGGAGCCTATGGCTACACCTTC,CASSRTGAYGYTF
TRBJ2-2,TRBD2,TRBV12-5,-,TGTGCTAGTGCTTTCGCGACTAGCGGGGGCGGGGAGCTGTTTTTT,CASAFATSGGGELFF
TRBJ1-4,-,TRBV19,-,TGTGCCAGTAGGGACAGCTGGTATGAAAAACTGTTTTTT,CASRDSWYEKLFF
TRBJ2-1,-,TRBV6-5,-,TGTGCCAGCAGTTACCACGGGGGTGAGCAGTTCTTC,CASSYHGGEQFF
TRBJ1-2,TRBD1,TRBV7-8,-,TGTGCCAGCAGCGCCCTGGGGCAGGGGGTAAATGGCTACACCTTC,CASSALGQGVNGYTF
TRBJ2-1,TRBD2,TRBV5-4,-,TGTGCCAGCAGCACGAGCGGGAGCGATGAGCAGTTCTTC,CASSTSGSDEQFF
TRBJ1-3,TRBD1,TRBV7-9,-,TGTGCCAGCAGCCTTCCGGGACAGGGACTCTCGCCTGGAAACACCATATATTTT,CASSLPGQGLSPGNTIYF
TRBJ1-6,-,TRBV13,-,TGTGCCAGCAGCTTAGGCCGTCGGGACTATAATTCACCCCTCCACTTT,CASSLGRRDYNSPLHF
TRBJ2-1,-,TRBV28,-,TGTGCCAGCAGTCCCACACACGCGCAGTTCTTC,CASSPTHAQFF
TRBJ2-7,TRBD1,TRBV27,-,TGTGCCAGCAGTTTAGGGACAGGTTCCTACGAGCAGTACTTC,CASSLGTGSYEQYF
TRBJ1-2,-,TRBV7-8,-,TGTGCCAGCAGCTTAGGCGGCGGTTCTTATGGCTACACCTTC,CASSLGGGSYGYTF
TRBJ2-1,TRBD1,TRBV27,-,TGTGCCAGCAGTATCAGGACAGGGGGCTCCTACAATGAGCAGTTCTTC,CASSIRTGGSYNEQFF
TRBJ2-7,-,TRBV7-2,-,TGTGCCAGCAGCTTATTCAGGGAATCCTACGAGCAGTACTTC,CASSLFRESYEQYF
TRBJ1-4,-,TRBV19,-,TGTGCCAGTAGTAAGGGGCAGGGATATGAAAAACTGTTTTTT,CASSKGQGYEKLFF
TRBJ2-7,TRBD2,TRBV14,-,TGTGCCAGCAGCGCGGGGGGGTACGAGCAGTACTTC,CASSAGGYEQYF
TRBJ1-1,-,TRBV11-2,few,TGTGCCAGCAGCCAGGGCGCTGCAAACACTGAAGCTTTCTTT,CASSQGAANTEAFF
TRBJ2-3,TRBD2,TRBV6-5,-,TGTGCCAGCAGTTCAAGGACTAGCGGGGTCGCAGATACGCAGTATTTT,CASSSRTSGVADTQYF
TRBJ2-5,-,TRBV11-2,-,TGTGCCAGCAGCTTATGGGTGGGCAGGGTTATCCGGACCCAGTACTTC,CASSLWVGRVIRTQYF